What follows are 25 T cell receptor beta chains derived from one specimen sequenced in a study of T-cell memory formation after mild COVID-19. TCRdb processed the 5' RACE reads anew with MiXCR; each CDR3 protein has one entry. The table has more than 350,000 distinct CDR3 sequences, approximately 15% seen once. Sequencing input: PBMCs or a T cell subset sorted from them (not recorded which). Receptors were obtained from a man in his late teens or twenties who had mild COVID-19 (a few samples of this study predate the infection). Cell type and time point are not known.

This clonotype was counted only a few times. This sequence joins TRBV28 and TRBJ2-1, with D tentatively TRBD2 (7 bases). The V end was cut by 2 bases, the J end by 6 bases, with 14 bases between. Germline V gene data show CDR1 as MDHEN and CDR2 as SYDVKM. The CDR3 is 15 amino acids. The CDR3 DNA follows: TGTGCCAGCAGTTTAGCGGGGGCCCTAACCAATGAGCAGTTCTTC. Residues: CASSLAGALTNEQFF.

The chain employs TRBV6-6 and TRBJ2-5; D is possibly TRBD2 (6 bases). CDR1 and CDR2 from the germline V gene are MNHNY and SVGAGI (reference sequence). Trimming took 5 bases from V and 5 from J, leaving 18 bases between them. The length of the CDR3 is 15 residues. CDR3 sequence: CASSDTGTPFETQYF. DNA of the CDR3: TGTGCCAGCAGTGACACCGGGACTCCCTTTGAGACCCAGTACTTC.

This clonotype was counted only a few times. This rearrangement joins TRBV7-3 to TRBJ2-3; 12 bases are shared with TRBD1. CDR3 length: 14 amino acids. V was pared by 5 bases and J by 4 bases, with 1 base of the junction left unmatched. Germline CDR1 SGHTA, CDR2 FQGTGA. This chain's CDR3 is CASSGTGGSDTQYF. In DNA form, the CDR3 reads TGTGCCAGCAGCGGGACAGGGGGCTCAGATACGCAGTATTTT.

This rearrangement joins TRBV11-1 to TRBJ2-3, with a weak D call TRBD1 (6 bases). The CDR3 totals 15 residues. V gave up 7 bases and J gave up 0 bases, with 14 bases separating them. Germline V gives CDR1 SGHAT, CDR2 FQDESV (reference sequence). The CDR3 is CASTVTGSSTDTQYF. The CDR3 nucleotides read TGTGCCAGCACCGTAACAGGGTCCAGCACAGATACGCAGTATTTT.

The chain employs TRBV6-5 and TRBJ1-5; tentative D call: TRBD1 (5 bases). Trimming pared 5 bases from V and 9 bases from J, leaving 14 bases between. This CDR3 contains 13 residues. Germline loops: CDR1 MNHEY, CDR2 SVGAGI. CDR3 nucleotides: TGTGCCAGCAGTGGGGGTCTTGGATTGCCCCAGCATTTT. This sequence encodes CASSGGLGLPQHF.

V and J are TRBV5-1 and TRBJ2-2; 9 nucleotides match TRBD2. The CDR3 covers 16 residues. V shed 4 bases and J 2 bases; nucleotides not matched to a gene: 6. The germline V gene has CDR1 SGHRS and CDR2 YFSETQ. CDR3 sequence: CASSPLAGSNTGELFF. CDR3 nucleotides: TGCGCCAGCAGCCCCCTAGCGGGGTCCAACACCGGGGAGCTGTTTTTT.

In its sample, this clonotype was seen a few times. The chain joins TRBV9 to TRBJ2-7; 11 bases match TRBD2. This CDR3 has 15 amino acids. Germline CDR1 reads SGDLS; CDR2 reads YYNGEE. J lost 5 bases, V lost 4 bases, and 8 bases had no gene match. The CDR3 spells CASSPRLAGYHEQYF. The CDR3 bases are TGTGCCAGCAGCCCAAGACTAGCGGGGTATCACGAGCAGTACTTC.

CDR3 residues: CASSAGEGAHEKLFF. In nucleotides, the CDR3 is TGTGCCAGCAGTGCCGGGGAGGGGGCGCATGAAAAACTGTTTTTT. This sequence joins TRBV12-3 or TRBV12-4 and TRBJ1-4; 7 bases map to TRBD1. The CDR3 consists of 15 residues. After removal of 5 bases from V and 6 bases from J, the junction contained 9 bases not matched to a gene.

The genes are TRBV24-1 and TRBJ2-3; D is uncertain. The CDR3 has 12 amino acids. The germline V and J ends were trimmed by 0 bases and 4 bases, with 1 base remaining between them. Germline CDR1 KGHDR, CDR2 SFDVKD. This CDR3 reads CATSDLADTQYF. Here the CDR3 DNA reads TGTGCCACCAGTGATTTGGCAGATACGCAGTATTTT.

This clonotype was detected only a few times. This chain connects TRBV12-3 or TRBV12-4 to TRBJ2-1; TRBD1 is a possible D gene (6 bases). The CDR3 extends over 13 amino acids. The V end lost 5 bases, the J end lost 12 bases, and 17 bases lay between the germline ends. The CDR3 is CASSDTGIAGQFF. CDR3 nucleotides: TGTGCCAGCAGTGACACAGGGATTGCAGGGCAGTTCTTC.

V is TRBV5-1 and J is TRBJ2-2, with D perhaps TRBD2 (5 bases). CDR1 SGHRS and CDR2 YFSETQ come from the germline V gene. CDR3 length: 16 amino acids. V dropped 0 bases and J dropped 0 bases, with 9 bases sitting between them. The CDR3 region is CASSLDLRANTGELFF. The CDR3 DNA reads as TGCGCCAGCAGCTTGGACCTGCGGGCGAACACCGGGGAGCTGTTTTTT.

The chain combines TRBV27 with TRBJ2-1; D might be TRBD1 (6 bases). The V end lost 5 bases, the J end lost 6 bases, and 20 bases lay between the germline ends. This CDR3 region has 16 residues. Germline values: CDR1 MNHEY, CDR2 SMNVEV (reference sequence). CDR3 sequence (DNA): TGTGCCAGCAGTACTCGGACAGCCCGACCTTCCAATGAGCAGTTCTTC. This encodes CASSTRTARPSNEQFF.

The chain joins TRBV13 to TRBJ2-3; 11 nucleotides agree with TRBD1. The J segment lost 2 bases and the V segment lost 5 bases, leaving 18 bases of the junction unmatched. This CDR3 spans 20 amino acids. Germline CDR1 PRHDT, CDR2 FYEKMQ (reference sequence). CDR3 residues: CASSPRDRGTASRVTDTQYF. The CDR3 region has the DNA TGTGCCAGCAGCCCCCGGGACAGGGGGACTGCCTCACGCGTCACAGATACGCAGTATTTT.

This clonotype showed up just a few times. The rearrangement links TRBV19 to TRBJ1-6; no reliable D call. The ends were cut back, 1 base at V and 8 bases at J, with 6 bases in the middle. CDR1 is LNHDA, CDR2 SQIVND, per germline (reference sequence). The CDR3 is 13 residues long. This CDR3 is CASSIARDSPLHF. CDR3 bases: TGTGCCAGTAGTATAGCCCGGGATTCACCCCTCCACTTT.

This clonotype was seen more than once but under ten times. The chain carries TRBV5-4 and TRBJ2-7, with a tentative D call TRBD1 (6 bases). Germline assignment: CDR1 SGHNT and CDR2 YYREEE (reference sequence). Trimming cost V 3 bases and J 4 bases, with 14 bases left between them. The CDR3 is 14 residues long. The CDR3 region has the DNA TGTGCCAGCAGCTCTCAGGGGACGGGGTACGAGCAGTACGTC. Translation gives CASSSQGTGYEQYV.

The chain is built from TRBV12-3 or TRBV12-4 and TRBJ1-5, with 7 bases matching TRBD1. The CDR3 is 13 residues long. The J segment lost 2 bases and the V segment lost 7 bases, leaving 2 bases of the junction unmatched. The CDR3 here is CASTGQGNQPQHF. As DNA, the CDR3 is TGTGCCAGCACCGGACAGGGCAATCAGCCCCAGCATTTT.

This clonotype has only a few counts. The J gene is TRBJ2-7, the V gene TRBV12-3 or TRBV12-4; no clear D gene. V was clipped by 2 bases and J by 2 bases, with 13 bases between them. The CDR3 runs 15 residues. DNA of the CDR3: TGTGCCAGCAGTTTACGGCCAGTCCCCCCCTACGAGCAGTACTTC. It translates to CASSLRPVPPYEQYF.

This clonotype was counted only a few times. The J gene is TRBJ2-5, the V gene TRBV12-3 or TRBV12-4; 9 bases agree with TRBD2. The J segment lost 4 bases and the V segment lost 6 bases, leaving 3 bases of the junction unmatched. The CDR3 totals 13 residues. CDR3 DNA: TGTGCCAGCAGGGGACTAGCCTCAGAGACCCAGTACTTC. Translation: CASRGLASETQYF.

The chain joins TRBV24-1 to TRBJ2-4; D gene unclear. The V end was cut by 3 bases, the J end by 4 bases, with 12 bases between. CDR1 and CDR2 from the germline V gene are KGHDR and SFDVKD. This CDR3 has 15 amino acids. This CDR3 reads CATSDPRTVKNIQYF. DNA of the CDR3: TGTGCCACCAGTGATCCCCGGACGGTTAAAAACATTCAGTACTTC.

Ten or more counts support this clonotype. The chain couples TRBV5-1 to TRBJ2-2; D is unclear. The CDR3 contains 14 residues. The V gene's germline CDR1 is SGHRS and CDR2 YFSETQ. V lost 3 bases and J 6 bases, leaving 12 bases between the germline ends. The CDR3 DNA reads as TGCGCCAGCAGCTCCAAAATTTCCCCCGGGGAGCTGTTTTTT. Residues: CASSSKISPGELFF.

As DNA, the CDR3 is TGCAGTGCTAAAGGGCGGGGTCTGGGTGGCTACACCTTC. Translation gives CSAKGRGLGGYTF. The rearrangement uses TRBV20-1 and TRBJ1-2; D is unclear. Germline V gene lookup returns CDR1 DFQATT and CDR2 SNEGSKA (reference sequence). This CDR3 region has 13 residues. Trimming cost V 4 bases and J 7 bases, with 16 bases left between them.

This clonotype has just a few counts. The chain has TRBV9 and TRBJ2-7; the match to TRBD2 covers 8 bases. The CDR3 spans 14 residues. Germline V gives CDR1 SGDLS, CDR2 YYNGEE. Trimming at V came to 0 bases and at J to 9 bases, leaving 8 bases not matched to a gene. The CDR3 loop reads CASSVDSAGGLQYF. The CDR3 DNA sequence: TGTGCCAGCAGCGTAGATTCTGCGGGGGGTTTGCAGTACTTC.

This clonotype was seen more than once but under ten times. At one end the junction does not follow the germline gene, possibly because of a read error. J is TRBJ1-1 and V is TRBV28, with D hard to call. The CDR3 is made up of 14 amino acids. CDR1 is MDHEN, CDR2 SYDVKM, per germline. The CDR3 spells CASSSVGMNTEAFF. DNA for the CDR3: TGTGCCAGCAGTTCGGTGGGGATGAATACTGAAGCTTTCTTT.

This clonotype has more than one count but fewer than ten. The J gene is TRBJ2-3, the V gene TRBV7-2; perhaps TRBD1 as D (5 bases). The V and J ends lost 5 bases and 3 bases respectively, with 9 bases between them. Germline CDR1 is SGHTA and CDR2 is FQGNSA. CDR3 length: 13 amino acids. The DNA of the CDR3 is TGTGCCAGCAGCCCAGGGCGGACAGATACGCAGTATTTT. Amino acids: CASSPGRTDTQYF.

This clonotype was picked up a small number of times. This rearrangement joins TRBV6-2 or TRBV6-3 to TRBJ2-3, with 8 positions matching TRBD1. CDR3 length equals 15 residues. Germline CDR1 is MNHEY and CDR2 is SVGEGT. V gave up 6 bases and J gave up 1 base; unmatched junction bases: 6. CDR3 region: CASRTRGRGTDTQYF. As DNA, the CDR3 is TGTGCCAGCAGAACCAGGGGGCGCGGCACAGATACGCAGTATTTT.